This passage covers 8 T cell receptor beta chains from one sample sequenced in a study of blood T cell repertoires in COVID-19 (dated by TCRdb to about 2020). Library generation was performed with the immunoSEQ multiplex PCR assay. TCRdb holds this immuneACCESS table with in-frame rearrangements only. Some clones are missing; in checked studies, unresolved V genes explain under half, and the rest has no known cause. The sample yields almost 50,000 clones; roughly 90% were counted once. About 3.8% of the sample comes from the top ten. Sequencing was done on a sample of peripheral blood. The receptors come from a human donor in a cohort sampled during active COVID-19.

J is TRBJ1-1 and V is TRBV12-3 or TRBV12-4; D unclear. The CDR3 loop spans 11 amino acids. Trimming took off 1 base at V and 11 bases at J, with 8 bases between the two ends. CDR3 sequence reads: CASSLGLSAFF. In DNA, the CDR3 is TGTGCCAGCAGTTTAGGGTTGAGTGCTTTCTTT.

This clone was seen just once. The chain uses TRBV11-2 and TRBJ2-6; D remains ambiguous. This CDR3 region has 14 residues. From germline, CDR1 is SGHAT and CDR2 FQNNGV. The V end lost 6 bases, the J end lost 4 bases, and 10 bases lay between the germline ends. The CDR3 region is CASRSSVGANVLTF. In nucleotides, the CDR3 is TGTGCCAGCAGAAGTAGTGTCGGGGCCAACGTCCTGACTTTC.

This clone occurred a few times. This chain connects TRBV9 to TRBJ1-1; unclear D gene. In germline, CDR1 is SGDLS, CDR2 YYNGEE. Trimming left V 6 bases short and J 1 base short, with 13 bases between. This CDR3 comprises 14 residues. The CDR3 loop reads CASTPGGRNTEAFF. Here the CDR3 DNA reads TGTGCCAGCACCCCCGGTGGGCGGAACACTGAAGCTTTCTTT.

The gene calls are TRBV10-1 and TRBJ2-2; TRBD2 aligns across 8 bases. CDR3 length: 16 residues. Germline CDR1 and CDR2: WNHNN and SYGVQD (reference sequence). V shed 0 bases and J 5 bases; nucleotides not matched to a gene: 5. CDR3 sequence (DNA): TGCGCCAGCAGTGAGTCGGGGCTAGCGGGTACCGGGGAGCTGTTTTTT. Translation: CASSESGLAGTGELFF.

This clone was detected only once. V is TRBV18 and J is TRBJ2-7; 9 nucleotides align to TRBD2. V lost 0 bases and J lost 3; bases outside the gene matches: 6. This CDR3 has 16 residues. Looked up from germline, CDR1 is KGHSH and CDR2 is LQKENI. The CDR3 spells CASSPPGLAGRYEQYV. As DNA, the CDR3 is TGTGCCAGCTCACCACCGGGGCTAGCGGGACGCTACGAGCAGTACGTC.

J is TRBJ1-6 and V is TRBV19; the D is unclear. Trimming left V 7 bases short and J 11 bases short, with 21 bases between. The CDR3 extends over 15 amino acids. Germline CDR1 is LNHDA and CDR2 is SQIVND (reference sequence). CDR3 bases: TGTGCCAGTACTCCCGAGGAGCGCCCCGGGACACCCCTCCACTTT. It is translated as CASTPEERPGTPLHF.

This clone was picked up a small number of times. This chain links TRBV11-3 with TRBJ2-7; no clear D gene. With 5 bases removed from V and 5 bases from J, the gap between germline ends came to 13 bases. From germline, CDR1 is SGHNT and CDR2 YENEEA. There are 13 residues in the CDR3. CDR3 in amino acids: CASSLRVTHEQYV. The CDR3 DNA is TGTGCCAGCAGCCTCCGGGTAACCCACGAGCAGTACGTC.

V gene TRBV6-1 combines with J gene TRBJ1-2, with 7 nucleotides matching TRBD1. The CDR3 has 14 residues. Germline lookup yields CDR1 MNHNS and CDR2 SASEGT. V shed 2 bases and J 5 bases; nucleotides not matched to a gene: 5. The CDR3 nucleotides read TGTGCCAGCAGTGAACGAGGGGGCGGGTATGGCTACACCTTC. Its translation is CASSERGGGYGYTF.